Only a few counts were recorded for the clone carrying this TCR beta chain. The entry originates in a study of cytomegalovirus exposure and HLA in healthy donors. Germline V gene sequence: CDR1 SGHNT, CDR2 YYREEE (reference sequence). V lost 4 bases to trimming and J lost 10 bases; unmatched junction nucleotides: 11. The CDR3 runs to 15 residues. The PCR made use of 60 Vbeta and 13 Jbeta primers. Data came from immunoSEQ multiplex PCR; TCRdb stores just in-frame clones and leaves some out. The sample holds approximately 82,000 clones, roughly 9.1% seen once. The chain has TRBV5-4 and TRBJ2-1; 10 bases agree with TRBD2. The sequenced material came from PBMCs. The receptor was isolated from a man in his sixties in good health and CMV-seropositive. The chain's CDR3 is CASSHAGTSVPEQFF. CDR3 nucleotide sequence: TGTGCCAGCAGCCACGCCGGGACTAGCGTCCCCGAGCAGTTCTTC.